The source of this T cell receptor (beta chain) is a study of T cells after yellow fever vaccination. Study summary: Those fractions that held only low numbers of cells were prepared using the SMART-Seq v4 Ultra Low Input RNA kit. Study results and limitations: Abundant contaminating clonotypes from the bulk population could appear in FACS-sorted repertoires. Clonotypes shared by both compartments, CD4 and CD8, made up a small share.

It was through 5'RACE template switching that TCR cDNA was made, with a universal primer site and UMIs added. TCRdb re-called the 5' RACE reads through MiXCR, storing one row per CDR3 protein. This sample carries about 74,000 distinct CDR3 sequences, more than 5.5% of them seen once, and the ten largest clones take under 45%. Germline CDR1 is KGHDR and CDR2 is SFDVKD. The CDR3 runs to 15 residues. Trimming cost V 3 bases and J 5 bases, with 15 bases left between them. This clonotype counts as large. Its specificity is unknown. This clonotype was obtained from a man aged 18 to 29 who received the YFV17D yellow fever vaccine. The gene calls are TRBV24-1 and TRBJ2-5, with a weak D call TRBD2 (7 bases). The starting material was CD8+ T cells sorted from PBMCs, obtained 5 days after the first yellow fever vaccination. Here the CDR3 DNA reads TGTGCCACCAGTGATGCAGGGGAGGGTCGGGAGACCCAGTACTTC. It codes for CATSDAGEGRETQYF.